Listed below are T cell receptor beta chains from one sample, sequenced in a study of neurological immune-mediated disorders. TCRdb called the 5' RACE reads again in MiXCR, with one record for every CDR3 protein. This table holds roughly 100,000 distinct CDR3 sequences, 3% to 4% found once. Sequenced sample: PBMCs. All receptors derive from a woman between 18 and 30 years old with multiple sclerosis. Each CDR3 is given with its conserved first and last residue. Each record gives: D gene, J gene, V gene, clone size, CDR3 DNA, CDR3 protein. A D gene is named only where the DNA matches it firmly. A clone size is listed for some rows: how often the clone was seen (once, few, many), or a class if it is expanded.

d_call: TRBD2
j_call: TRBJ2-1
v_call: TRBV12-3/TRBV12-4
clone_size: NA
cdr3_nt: TGTGCCAGCAGTTTAGCAGGGACTAGCGGGAGGGGCTTCTACTCCTACAATGAGCAGTTCTTC
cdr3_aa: CASSLAGTSGRGFYSYNEQFF

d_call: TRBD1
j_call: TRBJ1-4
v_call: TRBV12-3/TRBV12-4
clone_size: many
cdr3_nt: TGTGCCAGCAGTTCGTGGGACAGTGACGAAAAACTGTTTTTT
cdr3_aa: CASSSWDSDEKLFF

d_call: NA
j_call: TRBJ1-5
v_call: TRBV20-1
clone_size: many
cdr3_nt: TGCAGTGCTAGAGTTGTGGGGGCGAGCAATCAGCCCCAGCATTTT
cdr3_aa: CSARVVGASNQPQHF

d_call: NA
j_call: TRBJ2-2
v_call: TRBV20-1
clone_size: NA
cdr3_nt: TGCAGTGCTATCCAGACGAACACCGGGGAGCTGTTTTTT
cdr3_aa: CSAIQTNTGELFF

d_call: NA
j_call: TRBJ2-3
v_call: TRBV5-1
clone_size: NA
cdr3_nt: TGCGCCAGCAGCCCTTCTGACCCCAGCACAGATACGCAGTATTTT
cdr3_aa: CASSPSDPSTDTQYF

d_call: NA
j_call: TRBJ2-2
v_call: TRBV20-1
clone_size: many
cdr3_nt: TGCAGTGCTAGAGATCGGACAACCACCGGGGAGCTGTTTTTT
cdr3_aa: CSARDRTTTGELFF

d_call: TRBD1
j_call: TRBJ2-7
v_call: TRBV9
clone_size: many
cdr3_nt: TGTGCCAGCAGCGGAAGACAGGGGGCAAGTCTGTACGAGCAGTACTTC
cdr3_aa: CASSGRQGASLYEQYF

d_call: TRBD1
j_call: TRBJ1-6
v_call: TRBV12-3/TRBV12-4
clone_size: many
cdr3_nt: TGTGCCAGCAAGGGGACAGCTGATAATTCACCCCTCCACTTT
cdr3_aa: CASKGTADNSPLHF

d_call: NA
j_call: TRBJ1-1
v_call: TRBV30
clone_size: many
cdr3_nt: TGTGCCTGGAGTGTGCGGAGGGGGGGGACTGAAGCTTTCTTT
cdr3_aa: CAWSVRRGGTEAFF

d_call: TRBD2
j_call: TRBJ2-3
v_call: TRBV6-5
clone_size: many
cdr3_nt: TGTGCCAGCCGGTCTAGCGGGAGGCCAGATACGCAGTATTTT
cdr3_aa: CASRSSGRPDTQYF

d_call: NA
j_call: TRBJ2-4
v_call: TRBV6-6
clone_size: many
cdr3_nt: TGTGCCAGCAGCGACGGGCTAGCCAAAAACATTCAGTACTTC
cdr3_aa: CASSDGLAKNIQYF

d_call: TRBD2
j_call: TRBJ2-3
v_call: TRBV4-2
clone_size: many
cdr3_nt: TGTGCCAGCAGCCAAGAGCGGGGGAGTGTAGATACGCAGTATTTT
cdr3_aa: CASSQERGSVDTQYF

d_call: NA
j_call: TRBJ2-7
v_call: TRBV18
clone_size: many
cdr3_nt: TGTGCCAGCTCACCCGAAATCTACGAGCAGTACTTC
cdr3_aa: CASSPEIYEQYF

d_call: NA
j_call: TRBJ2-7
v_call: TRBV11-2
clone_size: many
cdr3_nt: TGTGCCAGCAGTTCCCACCCGGGGAACGAGCAGTACTTC
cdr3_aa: CASSSHPGNEQYF

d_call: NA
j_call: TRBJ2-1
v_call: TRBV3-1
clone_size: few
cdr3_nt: TGTGCCAGCAGCCCAAACTGGGCCCAGGGTCCCTACAATGAGCAGTTCTTC
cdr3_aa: CASSPNWAQGPYNEQFF

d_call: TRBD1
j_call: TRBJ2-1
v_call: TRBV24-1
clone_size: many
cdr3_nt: TGTGCCACCAGTGTCGGACAGGGGACGAATGAGCAGTTCTTC
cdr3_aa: CATSVGQGTNEQFF

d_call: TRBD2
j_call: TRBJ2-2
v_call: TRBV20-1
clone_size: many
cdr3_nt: TGCAGTGCTAGATCCAGCGGGAGGGCCACCGGGGAGCTGTTTTTT
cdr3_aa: CSARSSGRATGELFF

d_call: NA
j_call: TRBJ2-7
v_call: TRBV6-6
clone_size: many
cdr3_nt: TGTGCCAGCAGCCCAGGAGTTTACGAGCAGTACTTC
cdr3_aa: CASSPGVYEQYF

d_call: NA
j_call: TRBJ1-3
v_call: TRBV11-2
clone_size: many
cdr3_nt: TGTGCCAGCAGCTTTGGTGGGTGGGCCGGAAACACCATATATTTT
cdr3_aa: CASSFGGWAGNTIYF

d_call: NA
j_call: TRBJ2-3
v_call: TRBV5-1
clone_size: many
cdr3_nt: TGCGCCAGCAGCTCAGGCGATTCTAGCACAGATACGCAGTATTTT
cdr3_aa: CASSSGDSSTDTQYF

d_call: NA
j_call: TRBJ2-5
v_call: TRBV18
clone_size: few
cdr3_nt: TGTGCCAGCTCACCTGGTGAAGAAGTCAAGACCCAGTACTTC
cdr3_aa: CASSPGEEVKTQYF

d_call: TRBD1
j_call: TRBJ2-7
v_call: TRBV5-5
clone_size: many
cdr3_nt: TGTGCCAGCAGCTTGGAGACAGGGGTTTCCTACGAGCAGTACTTC
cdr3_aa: CASSLETGVSYEQYF

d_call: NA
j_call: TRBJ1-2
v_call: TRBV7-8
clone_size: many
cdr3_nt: TGTGCCAGCAGCCCGCGGACAGTTACTAACTATGGCTACACCTTC
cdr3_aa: CASSPRTVTNYGYTF

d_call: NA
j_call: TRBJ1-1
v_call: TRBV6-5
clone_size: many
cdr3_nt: TGTGCCAGCAGTTACTCCGGGGTCTTGGACACTGAAGCTTTCTTT
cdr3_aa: CASSYSGVLDTEAFF

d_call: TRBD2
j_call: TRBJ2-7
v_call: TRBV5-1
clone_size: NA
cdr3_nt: TGCGCCAGCAGCTCCTGGGCGGGAGAACTCAACGAGCAGTACTTC
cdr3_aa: CASSSWAGELNEQYF

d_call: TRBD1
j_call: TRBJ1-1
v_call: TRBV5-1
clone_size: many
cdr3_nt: TGCGCCAGCAGCGTTACCGGGACAGGGACTGGTGAAGCTTTCTTT
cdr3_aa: CASSVTGTGTGEAFF

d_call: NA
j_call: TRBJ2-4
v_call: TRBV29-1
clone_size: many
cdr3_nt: TGCAGCGTTGGGACTACAAACATTCAGTACTTC
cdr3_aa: CSVGTTNIQYF

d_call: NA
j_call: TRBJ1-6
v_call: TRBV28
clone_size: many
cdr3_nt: TGTGCCAGCAGTCCGCCCTTGGGTGCAAGTTCACCCCTCCACTTT
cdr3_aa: CASSPPLGASSPLHF

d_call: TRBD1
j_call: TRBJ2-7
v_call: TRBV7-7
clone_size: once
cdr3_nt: TGTGCCAGCAGCTTCGGGACAGACTACGAGCAGTACTTC
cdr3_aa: CASSFGTDYEQYF

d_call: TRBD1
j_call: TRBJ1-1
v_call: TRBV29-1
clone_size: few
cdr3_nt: TGCAGCGTGGTAGGGACAGGGGATCTTTTGGCTTTCTTT
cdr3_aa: CSVVGTGDLLAFF

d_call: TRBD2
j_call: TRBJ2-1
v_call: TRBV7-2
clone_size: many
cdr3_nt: TGTGCCAGCAGCTTAGTCGGTGGCGGGAGAGTCGATGAGCAGTTCTTC
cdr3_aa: CASSLVGGGRVDEQFF

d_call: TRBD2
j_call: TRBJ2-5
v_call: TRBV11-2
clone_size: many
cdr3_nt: TGTGCCAGCAGCCCGGGGACTAGCGGGGGGGCTAGAGAGACCCAGTACTTC
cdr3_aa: CASSPGTSGGARETQYF

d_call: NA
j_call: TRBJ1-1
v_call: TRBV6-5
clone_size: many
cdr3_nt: TGTGCCAGCAGTCCCCAGGCCTGGCGGAACACTGAAGCTTTCTTT
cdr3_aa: CASSPQAWRNTEAFF

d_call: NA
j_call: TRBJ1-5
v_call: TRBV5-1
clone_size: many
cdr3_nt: TGCGCCAGCAGCTTAGGTCCGTCCCAGCCCCAGCATTTT
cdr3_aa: CASSLGPSQPQHF

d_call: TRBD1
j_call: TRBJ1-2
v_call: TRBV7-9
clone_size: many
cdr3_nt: TGTGCCAGCAGCTTAGTGGGACAGCCAAGCACCTTC
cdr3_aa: CASSLVGQPSTF

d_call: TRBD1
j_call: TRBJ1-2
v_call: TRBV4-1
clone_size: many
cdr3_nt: TGCGCCAGCAGCCCACCAGACAGGGATGCATATGGCTACACCTTC
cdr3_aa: CASSPPDRDAYGYTF

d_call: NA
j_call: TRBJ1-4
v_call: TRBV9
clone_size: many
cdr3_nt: TGTGCCAGCAGCCGCTTCCCGGACAGTAATGAAAAACTGTTTTTT
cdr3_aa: CASSRFPDSNEKLFF

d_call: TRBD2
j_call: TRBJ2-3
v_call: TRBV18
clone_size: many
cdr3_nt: TGTGCCAGCTCTCCAACTAGCGGGGAAGATACGCAGTATTTT
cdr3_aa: CASSPTSGEDTQYF

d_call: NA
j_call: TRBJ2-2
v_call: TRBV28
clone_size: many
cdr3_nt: TGTGCCAGCAGCATCTACCCCGGGGCCGCTATCGGGGAGCTGTTTTTT
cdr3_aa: CASSIYPGAAIGELFF

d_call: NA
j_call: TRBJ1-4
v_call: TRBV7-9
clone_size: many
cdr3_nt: TGTGCCGGGGGAAACCTTGAAAAACTGTTTTTT
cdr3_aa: CAGGNLEKLFF